This T cell receptor beta chain was retrieved from a study of blood T cells in healthy people across ages. Germline assignment: CDR1 MNHEY and CDR2 SMNVEV (reference sequence). This CDR3 has 13 amino acids. The germline V and J ends were trimmed by 5 bases and 2 bases, with 9 bases remaining between them. Combining a sample-barcoded 5' primer with a J-beta primer mix, a second PCR ran for 7 to 11 cycles. TCRdb itself ran the 5' RACE reads through MiXCR, one entry per CDR3 protein. In the table there are approximately 900,000 distinct CDR3 sequences, about 44% of which are singletons. The clonotype was recovered from a man aged 25-45 years in good health. What was sequenced was blood. This chain links TRBV27 with TRBJ1-2; D is unclear. CDR3 residues: CASSTRVNYGYTF. CDR3 bases: TGTGCCAGCAGTACGAGGGTCAACTATGGCTACACCTTC.